The clone carrying this TCR beta chain came up many times. Antigen: not known. CDR1 and CDR2 (germline): SGHTA, FQGNSA. CDR3 size: 12 residues. The germline V and J ends were trimmed by 0 bases and 12 bases, with 11 bases remaining between them. Time point specified: newly diagnosed GD, antithyroid drugs for less than 3 months. The TCR library was made from RNA that had been extracted from PBMCs in TRIzol. Construction of the TCR beta libraries employed iRepertoire HTBI primers in conjunction with Arm-PCR of CDR3 regions. MiXCR was run by TCRdb on the multiplex PCR reads, yielding one entry per CDR3 protein. The sample lists around 250,000 distinct CDR3 sequences; around a sixth were seen once. This entry belongs to a study of regulatory T cells in long-lasting Graves disease. Points from the study as a whole: Favoring TRBV28, TRBJ1-2 and TRBJ2-5 was a feature seen in persistent disease.

This sample was shared with a second study, whose subject was T cells in Graves' hyperthyroidism and ophthalmopathy. That paper adds: Calling Graves' hyperthyroidism stable meant ophthalmopathy did not progress within 18 months. TCR CDR3 underwent first-round RT-PCR with the HTBI primer set.

The rearrangement uses TRBV7-2 and TRBJ1-1; D gene uncertain. The source was peripheral blood mononuclear cells (PBMCs), collected at new diagnosis, from a patient treated with antithyroid drugs. The clonotype was recovered from a woman aged 25 to 39 with Graves disease. CDR3 sequence: CASSLALVESFF. The CDR3 region has the DNA TGTGCCAGCAGCTTAGCGCTGGTCGAATCTTTCTTT.